This TCR beta chain derives from a study of T cells in Graves' hyperthyroidism and ophthalmopathy. Study results and limitations: Blood samples included most of the expanded thyroid clonotypes exceeding 0.001. From stable hyperthyroidism, ophthalmopathy was set apart by a 13 V-J model.

Patients between 18 and 65 years old had hyperthyroidism, newly diagnosed and lasting under 2 months. Researchers barred patients who had uncontrolled infection, other autoimmune disease, pregnancy or lactation. At least ten counts were recorded for this clonotype. Its specificity is not known. V was cut by 5 bases and J by 2 bases, with 15 bases left in between. There are 15 residues in the CDR3. Amplified TCR beta CDR3 regions came from RNA transcripts. First-round RT-PCR targeting the TCR CDR3 was performed with the HTBI primer set. TCRdb itself ran the multiplex PCR reads through MiXCR, one entry per CDR3 protein. The table shows 300,000 to 400,000 distinct CDR3 sequences, with over 20% occurring only once.

The sequence was collected from a woman between 50 and 59 years old with Graves' hyperthyroidism. The chain couples TRBV12-3 or TRBV12-4 to TRBJ1-1; D is uncertain. Source material: blood. The CDR3 reads CASSIRPKANTEAFF. CDR3 coding DNA: TGTGCCAGCAGTATAAGACCGAAGGCTAACACTGAAGCTTTCTTT.